Listed below are T cell receptor beta chains from one sample, sequenced in a study of blood T cell repertoires in COVID-19. Generated by immunoSEQ multiplex PCR, the TCRdb table keeps only in-frame clones and is missing some. The table has around 21,000 clones, about four fifths seen once. The source material was peripheral blood. The receptors were sampled from an elderly man with acute or convalescent COVID-19. Both conserved end residues are part of each CDR3. A D gene is named only where the DNA matches it firmly. Size is omitted from some rows. Given values are once, few, many or a class for expanded clones.

size,D,V,J,CDR3,DNA
.,.,TRBV3-1/TRBV3-2,TRBJ2-4,CASSQKVGWSGAKNIQYF,TGTGCCAGCAGCCAGAAGGTGGGATGGAGCGGAGCCAAAAACATTCAGTACTTC
.,TRBD2,TRBV6-4,TRBJ2-1,CAGPGGPYNEQFF,TGTGCCGGTCCGGGGGGGCCCTACAATGAGCAGTTCTTC
once,.,TRBV6-6,TRBJ2-1,CASSYQGNEQFF,TGTGCCAGCAGTTACCAGGGCAATGAGCAGTTCTTC
few,.,TRBV24-1,TRBJ2-7,CATSDSLVGYEQYF,TGTGCCACCAGTGATTCACTAGTGGGATACGAGCAGTACTTC
.,TRBD1,TRBV6-5,TRBJ1-2,CATQQLGGTGYGYTF,TGTGCCACTCAGCAGCTAGGTGGGACAGGCTATGGCTACACCTTC
.,TRBD2,TRBV18,TRBJ2-1,CASSPGTSGNNEQFF,TGTGCCAGCTCACCGGGGACTAGCGGGAACAATGAGCAGTTCTTC
.,TRBD1,TRBV9,TRBJ1-1,CASSRQGGNTEAFF,TGTGCCAGCAGCAGACAGGGGGGCAACACTGAAGCTTTCTTT
.,.,TRBV19,TRBJ2-7,CASSTTRSLGEQYF,TGTGCCAGCAGTACAACTAGGTCCCTCGGCGAGCAGTACTTC
.,TRBD2,TRBV5-1,TRBJ2-3,CASSLGTSGRGMGRTDTQYF,TGCGCCAGCAGCTTGGGGACTAGCGGGAGAGGGATGGGTCGCACAGATACGCAGTATTTT
once,TRBD2,TRBV5-1,TRBJ2-1,CASKLSGLAGVEQFF,TGCGCCAGCAAACTGTCTGGACTAGCGGGAGTTGAGCAGTTCTTC
.,.,TRBV4-3,TRBJ1-2,CASSQDRGSYGYTF,TGCGCCAGCAGCCAAGACAGGGGAAGCTATGGCTACACCTTC
.,.,TRBV3-1/TRBV3-2,TRBJ1-2,CASSQYTGNYGYTF,TGTGCCAGCAGCCAATATACGGGAAACTATGGCTACACCTTC